The next 10 T cell receptor beta chains were all read from a single sample in a study of cytomegalovirus exposure and HLA in healthy donors. PCR used 60 Vbeta primers and 13 Jbeta primers. Here immunoSEQ multiplex PCR was the method, and the copy in TCRdb shows in-frame clones only, minus some. Found here are 240,000 or so clones, roughly four fifths of them singletons; the top ten hold 8%. The sample consisted of PBMCs. The receptor set was obtained from a woman aged 60-75 years in good health and CMV-seropositive.

In this sample, this clone turned up once. The rearrangement uses TRBV7-3 and TRBJ2-6; D gene uncertain. V lost 4 bases to trimming and J lost 0 bases, with 4 bases between them. This CDR3 has 14 amino acids. The germline CDR1 and CDR2 sequences are SGHTA and FQGTGA. For the CDR3, the DNA is TGTGCCAGCAGCTCCAACTCTGGGGCCAACGTCCTGACTTTC. Translated, it gives CASSSNSGANVLTF.

The V and J genes are TRBV18 and TRBJ2-6, with D perhaps TRBD1 (6 bases). Germline V CDR1 and CDR2: KGHSH, LQKENI. The V end lost 0 bases, the J end lost 2 bases, and 11 bases lay between the germline ends. The CDR3 runs to 17 residues. For the CDR3, the DNA is TGTGCCAGCTCACCACCTTTACCAGGGGCTGGGGCCAACGTCCTGACTTTC. This encodes CASSPPLPGAGANVLTF.

This chain connects TRBV25-1 to TRBJ2-1, with 8 bases fitting TRBD2. J was trimmed by 4 bases and V by 8 bases; bases with no gene match: 10. This CDR3 has 15 residues. Germline-derived CDR1 and CDR2 are MGHDK and SYGVNS. CDR3 loop: CASSGGIWLYNEQFF. In DNA form, the CDR3 reads TGTGCCAGCTCGGGGGGGATATGGTTATACAATGAGCAGTTCTTC. The whole variable domain, remainder taken from reference TRBV25-1 and TRBJ2-1, is EADIYQTPRYLVIGTGKKITLECSQTMGHDKMYWYQQDPGMELHLIHYSYGVNSTEKGDLSSESTVSRIRTEHFPLTLESARPSHTSQYLCASSGGIWLYNEQFFGPGTRLTVL.

Here the CDR3 reads CASSPSGSSYEQYF. The DNA of the CDR3 is TGTGCCAGCAGCCCTAGCGGGAGCTCCTACGAGCAGTACTTC. The chain combines TRBV7-3 with TRBJ2-7, with 10 bases aligning to TRBD2. V shed 5 bases and J 0 bases; nucleotides not matched to a gene: 1. The germline V gene encodes CDR1 SGHTA and CDR2 FQGTGA. The length of the CDR3 is 14 residues. The full variable domain, its missing parts supplied by reference TRBV7-3 and TRBJ2-7, is GAGVSQTPSNKVTEKGKYVELRCDPISGHTALYWYRQSLGQGPEFLIYFQGTGAADDSGLPNDRFFAVRPEGSVSTLKIQRTERGDSAVYLCASSPSGSSYEQYFGPGTRLTVT.

This chain links TRBV6-5 with TRBJ1-1; TRBD1 matches 8 bases. CDR1 is MNHEY and CDR2 is SVGAGI in the germline V gene. There are 14 residues in the CDR3. With V trimmed by 5 bases and J by 5 bases, 7 bases remained unmatched. The chain's CDR3 is CASSLYRGRTEAFF. For the CDR3, the DNA is TGTGCCAGCAGTCTTTACAGGGGGAGAACTGAAGCTTTCTTT.

This chain connects TRBV7-9 to TRBJ2-5; tentative D call: TRBD2 (6 bases). CDR1 and CDR2 (germline): SEHNR, FQNEAQ (reference sequence). V was shortened by 5 bases and J by 4 bases, with 11 bases between the two germline ends. The length of the CDR3 is 13 residues. CDR3 protein: CASSNSGVETQYF. The CDR3 nucleotides read TGTGCCAGCAGCAATTCGGGAGTAGAGACCCAGTACTTC.

This clone was seen a single time. V is TRBV6-5 and J is TRBJ2-3; D perhaps matches TRBD2 (7 bases). This CDR3 spans 15 amino acids. Germline-derived CDR1 and CDR2 are MNHEY and SVGAGI. Deletions cut 2 bases from V and 2 bases from J, with 11 bases between. DNA of the CDR3: TGTGCCAGCAGTTACCGGGGGGCAACCACAGATACGCAGTATTTT. Amino acid sequence: CASSYRGATTDTQYF.

For the CDR3, the DNA is TGTGCCAGCAGCTTAGCGGAGCTAGCGGGAGAGACCCAGTACTTC. It codes for CASSLAELAGETQYF. The rearrangement links TRBV7-9 to TRBJ2-5; 8 nucleotides agree with TRBD2. The junction had 4 bases not matched to a gene; V was cut back by 0 bases and J by 4 bases. CDR3 length equals 15 residues. Germline V gene sequence: CDR1 SEHNR, CDR2 FQNEAQ (reference sequence). The entire variable domain, with the rest obtained from reference TRBV7-9 and TRBJ2-5, is as follows: DTGVSQNPRHKITKRGQNVTFRCDPISEHNRLYWYRQTLGQGPEFLTYFQNEAQLEKSRLLSDRFSAERPKGSFSTLEIQRTEQGDSAMYLCASSLAELAGETQYFGPGTRLLVL.

V is TRBV12-5 and J is TRBJ2-1; weak D call: TRBD2 (6 bases). The CDR3 is made up of 15 amino acids. The germline gives CDR1 LGHNT, CDR2 FRNRAP. V lost 4 bases and J lost 2, with 12 bases in between. The chain's CDR3 is CASGSGEDTYNEQFF. CDR3 DNA sequence: TGTGCTAGTGGTTCGGGGGAAGACACCTACAATGAGCAGTTCTTC.

The gene calls are TRBV6-5 and TRBJ2-2; a weak D match, TRBD1 (7 bases). The length of the CDR3 is 16 residues. V lost 2 bases, J lost 2 bases, and 12 bases lay in between. Germline CDR1 and CDR2: MNHEY and SVGAGI. CDR3 sequence: CASSYRRDRNTGELFF. CDR3 DNA sequence: TGTGCCAGCAGTTACAGGAGGGACAGAAACACCGGGGAGCTGTTTTTT.